The 16 T cell receptor beta chains below all came from one sample that was sequenced in a study of OX40 agonist ivuxolimab in advanced cancers. Assay: immunoSEQ multiplex PCR; the TCRdb copy retains only in-frame clones and omits some. Among 15,000 to 20,000 clones listed, 55% to 80% were seen once. The source was CD4+ or CD8+ T cells sorted from blood, collected in a trial of the OX40 agonist ivuxolimab. All receptors come from an adult with an advanced solid tumor such as melanoma, head and neck, liver or kidney cancer.

The V and J genes are TRBV19 and TRBJ2-7; a weak D match, TRBD2 (7 bases). Germline V gene sequence: CDR1 LNHDA, CDR2 SQIVND (reference sequence). The CDR3 has 14 amino acids. With 7 bases removed from V and 5 bases from J, the gap between germline ends came to 18 bases. The CDR3 protein is CASNEGGGMDEQYF. In nucleotides, the CDR3 is TGTGCCAGTAATGAGGGAGGGGGAATGGACGAGCAGTACTTC.

The table lists this clone with a few counts. This chain links TRBV29-1 with TRBJ2-2; 13 nucleotides align to TRBD2. CDR1 and CDR2 (germline): SQVTM, ANQGSEA. The ends lost 5 bases at V and 7 bases at J; junction bases unmatched: 10. CDR3 length: 16 amino acids. The CDR3 spells CSVRGLAGDSGGELFF. DNA for the CDR3: TGCAGCGTTCGTGGACTAGCGGGGGACTCCGGCGGGGAGCTGTTTTTT.

The chain carries TRBV6-1 and TRBJ2-5; D ambiguous. There are 11 residues in the CDR3. Trimming cost V 3 bases and J 13 bases, with 12 bases left between them. Germline lookup yields CDR1 MNHNS and CDR2 SASEGT. CDR3 in DNA: TGTGCCAGCAGTGAGATGGTCAGGTGGTACTTC. Translation: CASSEMVRWYF.

The rearrangement uses TRBV6-9 and TRBJ2-6; D is unresolved. Per germline, CDR1 MNHGY and CDR2 SVAAGI. V was clipped by 3 bases and J by 5 bases, with 11 bases between them. CDR3 length equals 15 residues. CDR3 sequence: CASSYRPLRANVLTF. DNA of the CDR3: TGTGCCAGCAGTTACAGGCCGTTAAGGGCCAACGTCCTGACTTTC.

The J gene is TRBJ2-7, the V gene TRBV7-9; 8 bases fit TRBD1. The V segment lost 4 bases and the J segment 6 bases; nucleotides outside the gene matches: 5. Germline V CDR1 and CDR2: SEHNR, FQNEAQ (reference sequence). The CDR3 runs 13 residues. The CDR3 loop is CASSWTGSREQYF. In DNA, the CDR3 is TGTGCCAGCAGCTGGACAGGGTCCCGCGAGCAGTACTTC.

In regard to this clone: A junction end diverges from the germline sequence, so it may reflect a read error. Other nucleotide sequences from this sample produce the same CDR3. This chain connects TRBV5-1 to TRBJ2-7, with D possibly matching TRBD1 (5 bases). The germline V gene has CDR1 SGHRS and CDR2 YFSETQ. The CDR3 spans 14 residues. CDR3 in DNA: TGTGCCAGCAGCTTGGAAGGGGACTCCTACGAGCAGTACTTC. Its translation: CASSLEGDSYEQYF.

This clone came up many times. CDR3 nucleotide sequence: TGTGCCAGTCGGACAGAGAACACTGAAGCTTTCTTT. Protein: CASRTENTEAFF. The gene calls are TRBV19 and TRBJ1-1, with D possibly TRBD1 on 6 matching bases. Between the trimmed V and J ends, which lost 8 bases and 1 base, there was a span of 8 bases. Germline assignment: CDR1 LNHDA and CDR2 SQIVND (reference sequence). The CDR3 has 12 residues.

This chain connects TRBV2 to TRBJ2-7; tentatively, D is TRBD2 (5 bases). Trimming took off 7 bases at V and 5 bases at J, with 18 bases between the two ends. The CDR3 is made up of 14 amino acids. The germline gives CDR1 SNHLY, CDR2 FYNNEI. The CDR3 DNA follows: TGTGCCAGCAAGTATGAGGGAATGAGAAACGAGCAGTACTTC. This sequence encodes CASKYEGMRNEQYF.

V gene TRBV28 combines with J gene TRBJ2-2, with 9 positions matching TRBD2. From germline, CDR1 is MDHEN and CDR2 SYDVKM. There are 15 residues in the CDR3. The V and J ends lost 6 bases and 4 bases, in that order; junction bases with no gene match: 6. This CDR3 reads CASRISGGTTGELFF. The CDR3 DNA is TGTGCCAGCAGGATTAGCGGGGGTACCACCGGGGAGCTGTTTTTT.

The chain recombines TRBV7-9 with TRBJ2-5; D gene ambiguous. Trimming cost V 6 bases and J 5 bases, with 4 bases left between them. The CDR3 runs to 10 residues. Germline CDR1 and CDR2: SEHNR and FQNEAQ (reference sequence). In nucleotides, the CDR3 is TGTGCCAGCAGGGGGGAGACCCAGTACTTC. The encoded protein is CASRGETQYF.

The chain uses TRBV28 and TRBJ1-2; unclear D gene. Germline V gene lookup returns CDR1 MDHEN and CDR2 SYDVKM. Trimming took off 3 bases at V and 6 bases at J, with 11 bases between the two ends. The CDR3 length is 13 residues. The CDR3 nucleotides are TGTGCCAGCAGTTTCCTGGGAATTGATGGCTACACCTTC. It codes for CASSFLGIDGYTF.

This chain links TRBV4-2 with TRBJ2-1, with D possibly being TRBD1 or TRBD2 (5 bases each). This CDR3 spans 18 amino acids. Germline V lookup: CDR1 LGHNA, CDR2 YNFKEQ. The ends were cut back, 1 base at V and 2 bases at J, with 18 bases in the middle. The CDR3 bases are TGTGCCAGCAGCCAAGTTGTGGGGGTGGGACGCCCCTACAATGAGCAGTTCTTC. Amino acid sequence: CASSQVVGVGRPYNEQFF.

This clone occurred a few times. The chain has TRBV7-9 and TRBJ1-4, with D hard to call. CDR3 length: 12 residues. Deletions cut 4 bases from V and 4 bases from J, with 4 bases between. From germline, CDR1 is SEHNR and CDR2 FQNEAQ (reference sequence). DNA of the CDR3: TGTGCCAGCAGCTCGGTTAATGAAAAACTGTTTTTT. Amino acid sequence: CASSSVNEKLFF.

This clone came up once. The chain has TRBV2 and TRBJ2-7, with D tentatively TRBD2 (5 bases). The germline CDR1 and CDR2 sequences are SNHLY and FYNNEI. This CDR3 has 14 residues. V was shortened by 0 bases and J by 3 bases, with 9 bases between the two germline ends. The CDR3 loop is CASSEAAGYYEQYF. CDR3 nucleotides: TGTGCCAGCAGTGAAGCGGCGGGCTACTACGAGCAGTACTTC.

A word on this clone: A read error may be the cause here, since a much bigger clone is one base away. The gene calls are TRBV4-2 and TRBJ1-1, with D possibly being TRBD1 (6 bases). Germline values: CDR1 LGHNA, CDR2 YNFKEQ. The CDR3 is 14 amino acids. The CDR3 loop reads CASGQRAGATEAFF. As DNA, the CDR3 is TGTGCCAGCGGCCAAAGGGCAGGGGCCACTGAAGCTTTCTTT.

This clone turned up a few times. This chain links TRBV7-6 with TRBJ2-3; D possibly corresponds to TRBD1 (6 bases). This CDR3 has 16 amino acids. In germline, CDR1 is SGHVS, CDR2 FNYEAQ. V lost 0 bases and J 5 bases, leaving 15 bases between the germline ends. The CDR3 region has the DNA TGTGCCAGCAGCTTAGCAGGGGGTTTGGGAATAGATACGCAGTATTTT. As protein: CASSLAGGLGIDTQYF.